The present entry profiles one TCR beta chain with its context. The antigen it binds to is not known. The junction does not match germline at one end; this may be a read error. This sample was taken from a study of esophageal squamous cell carcinoma tumors (TCRdb year 2021). With regard to the full study: Using principal component analysis combined with K-means clustering of immunohistochemical values for T-cell and checkpoint markers, the researchers divided patients into immuno relation high and low groups. TCR sequencing covered 10 patients: five randomly selected high immuno relation cases and five background-matched low immuno relation cases. A wider cohort of 50 to 60 surgically treated esophageal squamous cell carcinoma patients in Japan was included, comprising 21 high and about 32 low immuno relation cases. Across the roughly 10 cases, around 1,600,000 TCRalpha and around 1.3 million TCRbeta total reads were obtained, of which roughly 32,000 and 35,000 were unique. The study aimed to assess TCR repertoire diversity and shared TCR repertoires of T cells within the tumor environment of esophageal squamous cell carcinoma. Study-wide findings and limitations: Because TCRalpha and TCRbeta chains were sequenced separately, chain pairing and recognized antigens remained unknown. Shared V|J recombination candidates may have been selected by chance because variation in the TCRalphabeta repertoire was large. The high immuno relation group had higher significant repertoire counts, although the two groups did not differ in total TCR repertoire counts. About 29 TRAV|TRAJ and 20 to 25 TRBV|TRBJ combinations appeared shared among high immuno relation cases, including TRAV13-1|TRAJ22 and TRBV7-9|TRBJ2-7. Three of the 10 cases showed a single dominant TCRalpha VJ recombination with apparently reduced TCRalpha diversity. Only a few cases were included in the TCR repertoire analysis, and no investigation at the CDR3 clonotype level was carried out.

Taken from cysteine to phenylalanine, the CDR3 has 13 residues. Only CDR3 DNA remains: 39 bases, in frame from the first base. The germline V gene encodes CDR1 LGHNA and CDR2 YNFKEQ. Library generation was performed with 5' RACE. PCR with KAPA HiFi used TCRalpha or TCRbeta constant-region primers plus a P20EA primer, followed by nested second PCR with CA2 or CB2. Amplification of TCR genes was performed by unbiased adaptor ligation RT-PCR, in which reverse transcription was carried out with Superscript III and a polyT18-containing BSL-18E primer. Following second-strand synthesis and blunting, the P10EA/P20EA adaptor was ligated to the 5' end of the cDNA, and NotI digestion was then performed. Both the first and second PCRs consisted of roughly 20 cycles of 98 degrees C for 20 s, 65 degrees C for 30 s and 72 degrees C for 1 min. Amplicons were indexed with the Nextera XT Index kit v2 Set A, pooled equimolarly and quantified on a Qubit 2.0 Fluorometer. Sequencing used the Illumina MiSeq platform with 2x300 bp paired-end reads. In the authors' own workflow: V and J genes were assigned to reads on the basis of highest identity to IMGT reference sequences using Repertoire Genesis software ver.1.0. The CDR3 region was defined as running from Cys104 to Phe118 plus Gly119 and was then translated, while a unique sequence read was defined by a distinct combination of V, J and CDR3 amino acids. A shared V|J combination was chosen only when it reached significance in both a Fisher's exact test in edgeR and a Mann Whitney U test. Repertoire dissimilarity index was computed with the R rdi package after removing singletons and bootstrapping 500 repertoire combinations. The public reads were reprocessed in TCRdb via fastp at Q25 and MiXCR, keeping in-frame beta chains. Under each unique CDR3 protein, matching rows form one entry showing the most common genes and DNA. It is TCRdb's table, rather than the study itself, that gives the V and J calls and clone size. The sample data list around 5,200 distinct CDR3 sequences, and approximately 22% of these were observed just once. The top ten hold around 29% of the sample.

Patients who received neoadjuvant chemotherapy or who lacked clinical information were excluded from enrollment. All of the TCR-sequenced cases shown were male, and each had a subtotal esophagectomy with 2- or 3-field lymphadenectomy. RNA was extracted from bulk tumor tissue sections with a Qiagen AllPrep kit, without T-cell sorting. Small sections of surgically resected tumor tissue were kept in RNAlater reagent at -80 degrees C until RNA was extracted. Material: tumor tissue. This clonotype originated in a man aged 50 or older with esophageal squamous cell carcinoma. The sequence is built from TRBV4-2 and TRBJ2-7; TRBD2 is a possible D gene, resting on 6 matching bases. The nucleotide sequence is given as TGTGCCAGCAGCCAAGATCGGGGGAGCCCCCCGTTCTTC. Translated, it reads CASSQDRGSPPFF.